These 21 T cell receptor beta chains share one sample of origin, sequenced in a study of low-dose radiotherapy and immunotherapy resistance in tumors. Time point in this sample: before trial treatment. TRAV- and TRBV-specific primers were used for first-strand cDNA, which covered alpha and beta chains. With a constant-region primer and a V-primer adapter, TCRs were subjected to approximately 18 PCR cycles of amplification. MiXCR, run by TCRdb on the reads, gives a single entry per CDR3 protein. Among nearly 95,000 distinct CDR3 sequences listed, 8% to 10% were seen once. This specimen was PBMCs, taken before treatment. The receptors shown here come from a male donor with prostate cancer.

In this sample, this clonotype turned up many times. A read error may account for a junction end that differs from germline. This chain connects TRBV20-1 to TRBJ2-3; 10 nucleotides align to TRBD2. CDR3 length equals 16 residues. CDR1 DFQATT and CDR2 SNEGSKA come from the germline V gene (reference sequence). The CDR3 reads CSARDWPSGSTDTQYF. The DNA for the CDR3 is TGCAGTGCTAGAGATTGGCCTAGCGGGAGCACCGATACGCAGTATTTT.

This clonotype has more than one count but fewer than ten. This chain joins TRBV27 and TRBJ2-1, with 12 bases fitting TRBD2. Germline assignment: CDR1 MNHEY and CDR2 SMNVEV (reference sequence). CDR3 length equals 16 residues. The J segment lost 3 bases and the V segment lost 3 bases, leaving 3 bases of the junction unmatched. The CDR3 sequence: CASSFTSGGYYNEQFF. The CDR3 DNA reads as TGTGCCAGCAGTTTCACTAGCGGGGGGTACTACAATGAGCAGTTCTTC.

This clonotype appeared many times. The V and J genes are TRBV27 and TRBJ1-5; tentatively, D is TRBD1 (6 bases). V lost 8 bases, J lost 7 bases, and 15 bases lay in between. The CDR3 covers 13 residues. Germline values: CDR1 MNHEY, CDR2 SMNVEV (reference sequence). The CDR3 region is CASGDTGRQPQHF. The CDR3 DNA is TGTGCCAGCGGGGACACAGGGCGGCAGCCCCAGCATTTT.

The sample holds many counts of this clonotype. The rearrangement joins TRBV4-1 to TRBJ2-1, with 7 bases that match TRBD1. V trimming: 3 bases; J trimming: 5 bases; junction bases outside the gene matches: 10. CDR3 length: 16 amino acids. Germline V gene data show CDR1 as MGHRA and CDR2 as YSYEKL. DNA of the CDR3: TGCGCCAGCAGCCACCCCGGGACAGAGACTCACAATGAGCAGTTCTTC. Translation: CASSHPGTETHNEQFF.

In this sample, this clonotype turned up many times. The chain employs TRBV7-2 and TRBJ1-5; no firm D call. Germline lookup yields CDR1 SGHTA and CDR2 FQGNSA. V lost 2 bases and J 0 bases, leaving 8 bases between the germline ends. This CDR3 has 15 amino acids. The CDR3 nucleotides read TGTGCCAGCAGCTTATCCCAGATTAGCAATCAGCCCCAGCATTTT. It translates to CASSLSQISNQPQHF.

This clonotype has at least ten counts. This chain uses TRBV12-3 or TRBV12-4 with TRBJ1-1, with TRBD1 as a possible D gene (5 bases). This CDR3 is built from 13 residues. V shed 6 bases and J shed 10 bases, with 18 bases lying between them. This CDR3 is CASSPAGVSGAFF. The CDR3 nucleotides read TGTGCCAGCAGCCCCGCGGGGGTAAGTGGAGCTTTCTTT.

This clonotype was seen at least ten times. V usage is TRBV19 and J usage is TRBJ2-1; 8 bases agree with TRBD2. Germline-derived CDR1 and CDR2 are LNHDA and SQIVND (reference sequence). The CDR3 is 15 residues long. V shed 7 bases and J 8 bases; nucleotides not matched to a gene: 13. The CDR3 DNA reads TGTGCCAGTACCTTCGTCAGTAGCGGGACTTATGAGCAGTTCTTC. Protein product: CASTFVSSGTYEQFF.

This clonotype has ten or more counts. V is TRBV15 and J is TRBJ1-5, with D unresolved. The CDR3 is 17 residues long. V lost 0 bases and J 0 bases, leaving 12 bases between the germline ends. Germline lookup yields CDR1 LNHNV and CDR2 YYDKDF (reference sequence). The CDR3 nucleotides read TGTGCCACCAGCAGAGAACCCCCCGGGCATAGCAATCAGCCCCAGCATTTT. Its protein product is CATSREPPGHSNQPQHF.

This clonotype was detected ten times or more. The chain uses TRBV7-3 and TRBJ2-1, with D unclear. Germline V gene data show CDR1 as SGHTA and CDR2 as FQGTGA. The CDR3 runs to 13 residues. Trimming stripped 4 bases from V and 9 bases from J, with 13 bases between. The chain's CDR3 is CASSSGGTGEQFF. In DNA form, the CDR3 reads TGTGCCAGCAGCTCCGGCGGAACGGGTGAGCAGTTCTTC.

This clonotype was seen at least ten times. The chain is built from TRBV5-1 and TRBJ2-5; D uncertain. In germline, CDR1 is SGHRS, CDR2 YFSETQ. The CDR3 is 12 amino acids. Trimming stripped 4 bases from V and 0 bases from J, with 4 bases between. The CDR3 region has the DNA TGCGCCAGCAGCCTACACCAAGAGACCCAGTACTTC. Its protein is CASSLHQETQYF.

This clonotype was seen at least ten times. The CDR3 sequence: CASSGQGAGSFF. In DNA form, the CDR3 reads TGTGCCAGCAGTGGACAGGGGGCTGGGTCTTTCTTT. This sequence joins TRBV28 and TRBJ1-1; the match to TRBD1 covers 11 bases. Germline loops: CDR1 MDHEN, CDR2 SYDVKM. The CDR3 has 12 amino acids. V lost 5 bases, J lost 12 bases, and 5 bases stayed unmatched.

There are many counts of this clonotype. The chain uses TRBV6-2 or TRBV6-3 and TRBJ2-3; 7 nucleotides line up with TRBD2. The V gene's germline CDR1 is MNHEY and CDR2 SVGEGT. V shed 2 bases, J shed 3 bases, and the junction held 2 bases outside the gene matches. The CDR3 is made up of 14 amino acids. The CDR3 DNA follows: TGTGCCAGCAGTTACGCGGGAGCGACAGATACGCAGTATTTT. It encodes CASSYAGATDTQYF.

This clonotype was detected many times. As DNA, the CDR3 is TGTGCCAGCACCAGGGAACAGGGGGGAACTTCCAGCACTGAAGCTTTCTTT. Translation: CASTREQGGTSSTEAFF. The chain carries TRBV11-2 and TRBJ1-1; 8 bases are a match to TRBD1. The germline gives CDR1 SGHAT, CDR2 FQNNGV. Trimming at V came to 7 bases and at J to 4 bases, leaving 17 bases not matched to a gene. The CDR3 contains 17 residues.

This clonotype was seen at least ten times. This chain connects TRBV28 to TRBJ2-1; D gene unclear. The CDR3 runs to 14 residues. CDR1 is MDHEN, CDR2 SYDVKM, per germline. The V gene lost 3 bases and the J gene lost 1 base, with 7 bases spanning the gap. The CDR3 DNA sequence: TGTGCCAGCAGTTTTGACGGTTCCTACAATGAGCAGTTCTTC. Protein sequence: CASSFDGSYNEQFF.

This clonotype was seen many times. The chain couples TRBV27 to TRBJ2-1; the match to TRBD2 covers 7 bases. The CDR3 loop spans 13 amino acids. Per the germline V gene, CDR1 is MNHEY and CDR2 is SMNVEV (reference sequence). J lost 4 bases, V lost 7 bases, and 4 bases had no gene match. The CDR3 coding sequence is TGTGCCAGCATCTCTAGCGGATACAATGAGCAGTTCTTC. It specifies CASISSGYNEQFF.

About this clonotype: No DNA is shown, since the ends of the CDR3 on it are uncertain; the CDR3 is the one TCRdb lists. The CDR3 is CASSFYICSASNPSGANVLTF. The chain is built from TRBV5-5 and TRBJ2-6; the table's D call TRBD2 went unverified against the DNA. Germline-derived CDR1 and CDR2 are SGHKS and YYEKEE (reference sequence). The CDR3 adds up to 21 amino acids, both ends counted.

The V gene is TRBV4-1, the J gene TRBJ2-3; D unclear. The CDR3 runs to 13 residues. Trimming cost V 1 base and J 7 bases, with 9 bases left between them. Germline V lookup: CDR1 MGHRA, CDR2 YSYEKL. The CDR3: CASSQVWSHTQYF. The CDR3 coding sequence is TGCGCCAGCAGCCAAGTCTGGTCGCATACGCAGTATTTT.

There are many counts of this clonotype. This chain's CDR3 is CASSRRTRGQGAYNEQFF. CDR3 in DNA: TGTGCCAGCAGCCGAAGGACCCGCGGACAGGGTGCCTACAATGAGCAGTTCTTC. The chain uses TRBV11-2 and TRBJ2-1, with 8 bases matching TRBD1. The germline gives CDR1 SGHAT, CDR2 FQNNGV. The CDR3 runs 18 residues. V was pared by 5 bases and J by 2 bases, with 14 bases of the junction left unmatched.

This clonotype was picked up many times. The V call is TRBV4-2, the J call TRBJ2-5, with 11 bases lining up with TRBD2. The CDR3 length is 17 residues. Germline values: CDR1 LGHNA, CDR2 YNFKEQ. Trimming at V came to 0 bases and at J to 6 bases, leaving 9 bases not matched to a gene. CDR3: CASSQDLLAGGAQTQYF. The CDR3 bases are TGTGCCAGCAGCCAAGATCTTTTAGCGGGAGGGGCCCAGACCCAGTACTTC.

This clonotype appeared many times. V usage is TRBV28 and J usage is TRBJ1-5; D is possibly TRBD1 (6 bases). V shed 3 bases and J shed 1 base, with 16 bases lying between them. This CDR3 is built from 17 residues. Germline V gene data show CDR1 as MDHEN and CDR2 as SYDVKM. The CDR3 sequence: CASSFSGGRLSNQPQHF. CDR3 nucleotides: TGTGCCAGCAGTTTCTCCGGGGGGCGCTTGAGCAATCAGCCCCAGCATTTT.

In this sample, this clonotype turned up many times. V and J are TRBV3-1 and TRBJ1-3, with D maybe TRBD1 (6 bases). This CDR3 spans 16 amino acids. Germline values: CDR1 LGHDT, CDR2 YNNKEL (reference sequence). V gave up 4 bases and J gave up 0 bases, with 13 bases separating them. The CDR3 DNA is TGTGCCAGCAGCCCTGGACAGACGATCTCTGGAAACACCATATATTTT. This translates into CASSPGQTISGNTIYF.